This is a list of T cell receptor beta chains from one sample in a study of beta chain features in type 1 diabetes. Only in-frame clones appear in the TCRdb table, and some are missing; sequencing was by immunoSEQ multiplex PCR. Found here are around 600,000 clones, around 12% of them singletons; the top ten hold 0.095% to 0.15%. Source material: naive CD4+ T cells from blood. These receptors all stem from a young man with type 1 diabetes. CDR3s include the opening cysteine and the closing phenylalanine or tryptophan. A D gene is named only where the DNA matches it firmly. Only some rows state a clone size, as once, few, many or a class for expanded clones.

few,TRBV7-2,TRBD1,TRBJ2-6,TGTGCCAGCAGCCTAACAAGCACAGGGGTTGGGGCCAACGTCCTGACTTTC,CASSLTSTGVGANVLTF
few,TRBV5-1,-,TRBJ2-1,TGCGCCAGCAGCTTACTCACAGATTACAATGAGCAGTTCTTC,CASSLLTDYNEQFF
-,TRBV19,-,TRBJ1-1,TGTGCCAGTAGTATTGTGGTGTTGGCCACTGAAGCTTTCTTT,CASSIVVLATEAFF
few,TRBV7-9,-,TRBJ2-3,TGTGCCAGCAGCAAACAGGGAGAGGGCACAGATACGCAGTATTTT,CASSKQGEGTDTQYF
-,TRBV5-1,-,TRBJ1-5,TGCGCCAGCAGCTTGTGGAGCCACTACCAGCATTTT,CASSLWSHYQHF
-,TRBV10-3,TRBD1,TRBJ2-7,TGTGCCATCCGAAGGGCGGGACAGGTGTCATCCTACGAGCAGTACTTC,CAIRRAGQVSSYEQYF
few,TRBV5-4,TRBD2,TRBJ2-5,TGTGCCAGCAGCTTGCTCCTAGCGGGGCAAGAGACCCAGTACTTC,CASSLLLAGQETQYF
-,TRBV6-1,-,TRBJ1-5,TGTGCCAGCAGCCTCCGGGACAGCAATCAGCCCCAGCATTTT,CASSLRDSNQPQHF
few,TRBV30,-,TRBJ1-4,TGTGCCTGGAGTGCCCTCAGTGGGGCTAATGAAAAACTGTTTTTT,CAWSALSGANEKLFF
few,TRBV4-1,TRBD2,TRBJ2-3,TGCGCCAGCAGCCCTCTGGGTAGCGGGGGCCGCACAGATACGCAGTATTTT,CASSPLGSGGRTDTQYF
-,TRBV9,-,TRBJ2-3,TGTGCCAGCAGCGCGACTAGCACAGATACGCAGTATTTT,CASSATSTDTQYF
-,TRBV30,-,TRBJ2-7,TGTGCCTGGATGCCAGCAACCTACGAGCAGTACTTC,CAWMPATYEQYF
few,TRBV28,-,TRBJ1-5,TGTGCCGTCGAGGGGGGTGAACCCCAGCCCCAGCATTTT,CAVEGGEPQPQHF
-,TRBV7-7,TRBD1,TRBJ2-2,TGTGCCAGCAGCTTTGGACAGGCCAACACCGGGGAGCTGTTTTTT,CASSFGQANTGELFF
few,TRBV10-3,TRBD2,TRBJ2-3,TGTGCCATCAGCGATCGACTAGCGGGGGTAGATACGCAGTATTTT,CAISDRLAGVDTQYF
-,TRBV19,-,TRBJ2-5,TGTGCCAGTAGTGACAGCCCTGGCGGGACCCAGTACTTC,CASSDSPGGTQYF